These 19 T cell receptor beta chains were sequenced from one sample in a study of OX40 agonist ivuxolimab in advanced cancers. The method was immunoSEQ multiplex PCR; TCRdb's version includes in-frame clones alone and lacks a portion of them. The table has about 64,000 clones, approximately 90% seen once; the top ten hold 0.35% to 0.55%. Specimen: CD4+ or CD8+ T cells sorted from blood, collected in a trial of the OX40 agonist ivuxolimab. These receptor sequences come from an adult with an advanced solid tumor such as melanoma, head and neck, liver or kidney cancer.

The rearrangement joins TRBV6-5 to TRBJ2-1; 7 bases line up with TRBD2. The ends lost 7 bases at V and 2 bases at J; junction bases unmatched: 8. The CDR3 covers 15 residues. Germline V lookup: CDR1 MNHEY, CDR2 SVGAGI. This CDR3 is CASTKAGPTYNEQFF. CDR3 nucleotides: TGTGCCAGCACCAAAGCGGGGCCGACCTACAATGAGCAGTTCTTC.

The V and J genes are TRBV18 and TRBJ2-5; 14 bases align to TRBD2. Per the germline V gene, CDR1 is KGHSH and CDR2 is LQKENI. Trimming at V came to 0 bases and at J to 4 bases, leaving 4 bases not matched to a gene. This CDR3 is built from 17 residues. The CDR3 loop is CASSPPGLAGVGETQYF. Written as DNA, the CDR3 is TGTGCCAGCTCACCACCGGGACTAGCGGGAGTCGGAGAGACCCAGTACTTC. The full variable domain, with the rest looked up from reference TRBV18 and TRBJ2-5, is NAGVMQNPRHLVRRRGQEARLRCSPMKGHSHVYWYRQLPEEGLKFMVYLQKENIIDESGMPKERFSAEFPKEGPSILRIQQVVRGDSAAYFCASSPPGLAGVGETQYFGPGTRLLVL.

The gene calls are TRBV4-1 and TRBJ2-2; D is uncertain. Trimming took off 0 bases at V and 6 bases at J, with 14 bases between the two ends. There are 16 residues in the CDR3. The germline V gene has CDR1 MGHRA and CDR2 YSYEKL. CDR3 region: CASSQDGSLQPGELFF. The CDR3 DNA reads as TGCGCCAGCAGCCAAGACGGTTCACTCCAGCCCGGGGAGCTGTTTTTT.

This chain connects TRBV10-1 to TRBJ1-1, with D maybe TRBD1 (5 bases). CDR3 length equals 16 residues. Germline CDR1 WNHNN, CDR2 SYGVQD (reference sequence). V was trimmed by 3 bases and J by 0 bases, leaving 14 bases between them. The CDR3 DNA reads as TGCGCCAGCAGTGAAAATGGTGCAGGGTTGAACACTGAAGCTTTCTTT. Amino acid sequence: CASSENGAGLNTEAFF.

The CDR3 nucleotides are TGCGCCAGCAGCTTGGAGACCCATCCTAACACTGAAGCTTTCTTT. As protein: CASSLETHPNTEAFF. V usage is TRBV5-1 and J usage is TRBJ1-1; D gene ambiguous. This CDR3 contains 15 residues. Germline lookup yields CDR1 SGHRS and CDR2 YFSETQ. The V gene lost 0 bases and the J gene lost 2 bases, with 11 bases spanning the gap.

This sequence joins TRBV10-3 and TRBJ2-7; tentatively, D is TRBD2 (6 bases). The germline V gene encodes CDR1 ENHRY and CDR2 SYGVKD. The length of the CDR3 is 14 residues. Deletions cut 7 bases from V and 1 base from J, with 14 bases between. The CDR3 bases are TGTGCCATCAATCCTGGGACTCAATCCTACGAGCAGTACTTC. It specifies CAINPGTQSYEQYF.

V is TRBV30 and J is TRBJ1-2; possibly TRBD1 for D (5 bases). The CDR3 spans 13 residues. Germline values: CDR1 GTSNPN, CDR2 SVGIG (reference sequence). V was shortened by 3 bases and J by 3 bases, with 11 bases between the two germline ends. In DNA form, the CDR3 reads TGTGCCTGGAGCGAACAGGTCTACTATGGCTACACCTTC. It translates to CAWSEQVYYGYTF.

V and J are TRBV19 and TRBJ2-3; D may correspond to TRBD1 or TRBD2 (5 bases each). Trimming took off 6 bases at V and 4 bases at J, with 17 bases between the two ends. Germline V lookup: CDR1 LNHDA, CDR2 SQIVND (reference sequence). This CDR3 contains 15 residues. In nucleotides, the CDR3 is TGTGCCAGTAGGACCTTAGGGACCGGGTCAGATACGCAGTATTTT. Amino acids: CASRTLGTGSDTQYF.

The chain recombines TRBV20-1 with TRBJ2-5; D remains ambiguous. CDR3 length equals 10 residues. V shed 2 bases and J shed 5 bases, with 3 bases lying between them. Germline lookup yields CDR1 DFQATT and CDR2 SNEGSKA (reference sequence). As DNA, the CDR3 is TGCAGTGCTAGACGGGAGACCCAGTACTTC. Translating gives CSARRETQYF.

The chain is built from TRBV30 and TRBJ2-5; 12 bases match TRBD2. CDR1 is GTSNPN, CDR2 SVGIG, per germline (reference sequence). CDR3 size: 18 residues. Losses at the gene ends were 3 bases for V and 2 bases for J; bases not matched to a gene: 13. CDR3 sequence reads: CAWRRLAGVMGSQETQYF. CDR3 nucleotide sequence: TGTGCCTGGAGGAGACTAGCGGGAGTGATGGGGTCACAAGAGACCCAGTACTTC.

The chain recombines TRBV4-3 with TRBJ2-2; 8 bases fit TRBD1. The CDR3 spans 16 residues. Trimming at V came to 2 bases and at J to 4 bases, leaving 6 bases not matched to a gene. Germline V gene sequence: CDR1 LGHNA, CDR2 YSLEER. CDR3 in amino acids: CASSQQGARGTGELFF. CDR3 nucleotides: TGCGCCAGCAGCCAACAGGGGGCGCGTGGCACCGGGGAGCTGTTTTTT.

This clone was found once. CDR3 nucleotides: TGTGCCAGCAGCCAAGGCCGACTCGGCCTGTACGAGCAGTACTTC. Translating it yields CASSQGRLGLYEQYF. The chain carries TRBV14 and TRBJ2-7; the D is unclear. The length of the CDR3 is 15 residues. V dropped 1 base and J dropped 4 bases, with 14 bases sitting between them. CDR1 SGHDN and CDR2 FVKESK come from the germline V gene.

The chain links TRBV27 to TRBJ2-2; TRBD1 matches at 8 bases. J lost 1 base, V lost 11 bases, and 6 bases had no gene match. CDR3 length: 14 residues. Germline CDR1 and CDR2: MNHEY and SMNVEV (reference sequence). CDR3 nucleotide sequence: TGTGCCCCCCGGGACAGGTGGAACACCGGGGAGCTGTTTTTT. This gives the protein CAPRDRWNTGELFF.

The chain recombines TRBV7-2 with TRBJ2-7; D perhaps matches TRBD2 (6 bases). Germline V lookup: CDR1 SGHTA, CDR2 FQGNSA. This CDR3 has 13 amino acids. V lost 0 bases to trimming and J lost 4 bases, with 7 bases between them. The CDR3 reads CASSLAEGYEQYF. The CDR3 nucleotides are TGTGCCAGCAGCTTAGCGGAGGGGTACGAGCAGTACTTC.

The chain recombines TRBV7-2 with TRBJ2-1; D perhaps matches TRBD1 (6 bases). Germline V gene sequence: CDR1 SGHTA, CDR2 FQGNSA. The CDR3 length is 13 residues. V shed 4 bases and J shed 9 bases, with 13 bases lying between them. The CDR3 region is CASSSHRDTEQFF. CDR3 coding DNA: TGTGCCAGCAGCTCTCACAGGGATACTGAGCAGTTCTTC.

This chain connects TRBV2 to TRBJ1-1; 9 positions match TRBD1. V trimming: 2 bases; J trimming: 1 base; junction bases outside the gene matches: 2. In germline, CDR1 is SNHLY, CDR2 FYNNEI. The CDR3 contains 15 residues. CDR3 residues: CASSERGQGNTEAFF. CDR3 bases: TGTGCCAGCAGTGAAAGGGGACAGGGGAACACTGAAGCTTTCTTT.

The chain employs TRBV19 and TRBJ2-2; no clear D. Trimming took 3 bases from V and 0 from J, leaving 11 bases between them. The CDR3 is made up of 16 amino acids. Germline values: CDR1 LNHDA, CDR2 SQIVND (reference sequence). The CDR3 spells CASSMLGRSNTGELFF. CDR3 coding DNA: TGTGCCAGTAGTATGTTAGGGCGGTCGAACACCGGGGAGCTGTTTTTT.

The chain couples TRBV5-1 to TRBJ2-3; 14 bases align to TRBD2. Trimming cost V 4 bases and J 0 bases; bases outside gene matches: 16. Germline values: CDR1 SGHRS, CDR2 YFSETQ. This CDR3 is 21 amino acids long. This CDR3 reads CASSGPGPGLAGAISTDTQYF. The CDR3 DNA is TGCGCCAGCAGCGGACCAGGTCCGGGACTAGCGGGAGCTATCAGCACAGATACGCAGTATTTT.

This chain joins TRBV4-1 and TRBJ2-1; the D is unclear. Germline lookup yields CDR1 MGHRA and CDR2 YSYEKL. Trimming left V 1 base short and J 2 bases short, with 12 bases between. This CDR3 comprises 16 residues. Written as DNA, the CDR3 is TGCGCCAGCAGCCAAGTCGACATGGTAACCTACAATGAGCAGTTCTTC. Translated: CASSQVDMVTYNEQFF.